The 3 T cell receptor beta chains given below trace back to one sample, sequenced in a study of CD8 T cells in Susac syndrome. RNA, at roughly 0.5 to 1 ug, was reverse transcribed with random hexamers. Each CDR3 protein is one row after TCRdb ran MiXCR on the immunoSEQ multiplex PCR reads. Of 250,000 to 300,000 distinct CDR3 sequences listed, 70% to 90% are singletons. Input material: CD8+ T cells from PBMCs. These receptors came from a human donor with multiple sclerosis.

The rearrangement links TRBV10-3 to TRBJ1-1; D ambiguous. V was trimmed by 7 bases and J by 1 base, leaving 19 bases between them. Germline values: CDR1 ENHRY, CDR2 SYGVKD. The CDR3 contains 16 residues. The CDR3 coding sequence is TGTGCCATCAAGCCCAACCGAGGAACAAAGAACACTGAAGCTTTCTTT. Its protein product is CAIKPNRGTKNTEAFF.

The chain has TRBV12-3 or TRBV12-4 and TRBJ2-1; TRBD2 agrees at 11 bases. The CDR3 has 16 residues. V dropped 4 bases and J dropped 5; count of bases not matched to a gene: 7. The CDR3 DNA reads TGTGCCAGCAGTTCCGAAACTAGCGGGGGAAACAATGAGCAGTTCTTC. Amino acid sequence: CASSSETSGGNNEQFF.

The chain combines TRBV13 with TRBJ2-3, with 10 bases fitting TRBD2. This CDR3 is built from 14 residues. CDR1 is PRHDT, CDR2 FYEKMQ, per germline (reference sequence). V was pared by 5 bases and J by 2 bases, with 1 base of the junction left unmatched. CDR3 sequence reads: CASSSGGVTDTQYF. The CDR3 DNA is TGTGCCAGCAGCAGCGGGGGGGTCACAGATACGCAGTATTTT.